The present TCR beta chain was sequenced within a study of cytomegalovirus exposure and HLA in healthy donors. General study findings and limits: In a later analysis, compared with equally common non-associated chains, HLA-associated beta chains were more expanded.

The PCR made use of 60 Vbeta and 13 Jbeta primers. Sequencing was performed with immunoSEQ multiplex PCR; in TCRdb, only in-frame clones are kept and a portion is missing. The sample consists of about 170,000 clones, 70% to 90% of them appearing once. Worth noting for this clone: Its antigen is still unknown.

Germline loops: CDR1 MGHRA, CDR2 YSYEKL. J gave up 9 bases and V 0 bases, and 6 bases lay outside the gene matches. This CDR3 is 15 amino acids long. This receptor was identified in a woman aged 18-30 years in good health and CMV-seronegative. Sequencing was carried out using PBMCs. The rearrangement uses TRBV4-1 and TRBJ2-1, with 9 bases lining up with TRBD2. The CDR3 DNA reads TGCGCCAGCAGCCAAGATTGGCGGGGGGGCCGTGAGCAGTTCTTC. It yields the protein CASSQDWRGGREQFF.